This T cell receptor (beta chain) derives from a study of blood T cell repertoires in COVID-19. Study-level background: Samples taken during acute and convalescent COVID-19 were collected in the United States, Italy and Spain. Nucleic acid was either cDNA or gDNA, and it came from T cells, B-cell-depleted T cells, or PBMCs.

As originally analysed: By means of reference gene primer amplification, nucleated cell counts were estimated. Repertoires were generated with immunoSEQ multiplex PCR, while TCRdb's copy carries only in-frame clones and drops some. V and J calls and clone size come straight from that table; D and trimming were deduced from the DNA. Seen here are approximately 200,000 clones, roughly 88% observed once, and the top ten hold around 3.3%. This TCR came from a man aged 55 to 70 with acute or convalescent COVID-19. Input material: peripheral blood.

In DNA, the CDR3 is TGTGCCAGCAGGGGGACTAGCGGAACCGGGGAGCTGTTTTTT. Protein: CASRGTSGTGELFF. The chain joins TRBV9 to TRBJ2-2, with TRBD2 matching over 11 bases. CDR1 and CDR2 from the germline V gene are SGDLS and YYNGEE. J lost 5 bases, V lost 5 bases, and 2 bases had no gene match. The CDR3 has 14 amino acids. Supplemented by reference TRBV9 and TRBJ2-2, the full variable domain reads DSGVTQTPKHLITATGQRVTLRCSPRSGDLSVYWYQQSLDQGLQFLIQYYNGEERAKGNILERFSAQQFPDLHSELNLSSLELGDSALYFCASRGTSGTGELFFGEGSRLTVL.